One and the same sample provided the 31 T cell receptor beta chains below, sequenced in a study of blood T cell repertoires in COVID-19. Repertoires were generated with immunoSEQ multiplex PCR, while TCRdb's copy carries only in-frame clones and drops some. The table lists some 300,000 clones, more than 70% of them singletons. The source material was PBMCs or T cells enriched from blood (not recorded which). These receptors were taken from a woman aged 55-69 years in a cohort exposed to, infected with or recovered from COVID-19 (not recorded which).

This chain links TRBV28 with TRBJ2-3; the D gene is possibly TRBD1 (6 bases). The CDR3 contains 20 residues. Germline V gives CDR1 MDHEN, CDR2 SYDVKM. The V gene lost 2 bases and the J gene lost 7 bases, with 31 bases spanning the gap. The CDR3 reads CASSLPGAAVAGPLGNTQYF. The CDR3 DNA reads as TGTGCCAGCAGTTTACCAGGGGCGGCGGTGGCGGGTCCCCTCGGGAATACGCAGTATTTT.

CDR3 sequence reads: CASSPGDSAYEQYF. The CDR3 nucleotides read TGTGCCAGCAGCCCTGGGGACAGCGCCTACGAGCAGTACTTC. V gene TRBV5-6 combines with J gene TRBJ2-7; TRBD1 agrees at 7 bases. CDR3 length equals 14 residues. The germline V gene encodes CDR1 SGHDT and CDR2 YYEEEE. Trimming cost V 4 bases and J 2 bases; bases outside gene matches: 6.

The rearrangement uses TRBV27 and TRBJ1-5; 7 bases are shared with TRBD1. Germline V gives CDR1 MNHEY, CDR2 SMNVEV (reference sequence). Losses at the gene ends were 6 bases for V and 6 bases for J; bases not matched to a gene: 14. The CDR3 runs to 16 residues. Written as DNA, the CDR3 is TGTGCCAGCAGCCTTTCCTCCAGACAGGGCACTCAGCCCCAGCATTTT. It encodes CASSLSSRQGTQPQHF.

The CDR3 spells CASSIENRDRATEAFF. Written as DNA, the CDR3 is TGTGCCAGTAGTATAGAAAACCGGGACAGGGCCACTGAAGCTTTCTTT. The chain is built from TRBV19 and TRBJ1-1, with 9 bases fitting TRBD1. The CDR3 is 16 amino acids. Trimming cost V 0 bases and J 4 bases; bases outside gene matches: 6. The V gene's germline CDR1 is LNHDA and CDR2 SQIVND (reference sequence).

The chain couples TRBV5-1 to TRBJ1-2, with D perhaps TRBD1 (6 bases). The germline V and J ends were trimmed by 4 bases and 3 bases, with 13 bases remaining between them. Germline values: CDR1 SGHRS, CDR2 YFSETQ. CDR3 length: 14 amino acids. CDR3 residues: CASSLTGSYYGYTF. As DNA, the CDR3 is TGCGCCAGCAGCCTAACAGGGTCTTACTATGGCTACACCTTC.

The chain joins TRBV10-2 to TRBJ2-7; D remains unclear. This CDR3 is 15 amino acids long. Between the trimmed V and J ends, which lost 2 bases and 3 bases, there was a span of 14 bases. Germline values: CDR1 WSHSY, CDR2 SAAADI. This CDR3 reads CASSEVPSAHYEQYF. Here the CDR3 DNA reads TGCGCCAGCAGTGAGGTCCCCAGCGCACACTACGAGCAGTACTTC.

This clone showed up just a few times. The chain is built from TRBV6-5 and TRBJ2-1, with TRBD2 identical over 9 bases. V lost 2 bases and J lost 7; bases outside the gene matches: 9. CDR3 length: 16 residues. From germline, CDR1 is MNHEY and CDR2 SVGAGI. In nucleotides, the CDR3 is TGTGCCAGCAGTTACAGGGGTAGCGGGAGTAAAAATGAGCAGTTCTTC. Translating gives CASSYRGSGSKNEQFF.

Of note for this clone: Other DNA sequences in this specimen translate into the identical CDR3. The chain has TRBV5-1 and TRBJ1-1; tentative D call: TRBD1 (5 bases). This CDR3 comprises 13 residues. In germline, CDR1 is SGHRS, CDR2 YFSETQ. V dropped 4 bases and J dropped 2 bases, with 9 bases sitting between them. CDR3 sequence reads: CASSPQGNTEAFF. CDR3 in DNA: TGCGCCAGCAGCCCTCAGGGTAACACTGAAGCTTTCTTT. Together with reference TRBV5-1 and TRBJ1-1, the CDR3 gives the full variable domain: KAGVTQTPRYLIKTRGQQVTLSCSPISGHRSVSWYQQTPGQGLQFLFEYFSETQRNKGNFPGRFSGRQFSNSRSEMNVSTLELGDSALYLCASSPQGNTEAFFGQGTRLTVV.

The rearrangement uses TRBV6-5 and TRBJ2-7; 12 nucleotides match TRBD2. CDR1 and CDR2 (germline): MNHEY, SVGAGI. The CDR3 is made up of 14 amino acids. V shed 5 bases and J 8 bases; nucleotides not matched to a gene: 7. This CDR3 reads CASSPGTSGWQQYF. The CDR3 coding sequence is TGTGCCAGCAGTCCCGGGACTAGCGGGTGGCAGCAGTACTTC.

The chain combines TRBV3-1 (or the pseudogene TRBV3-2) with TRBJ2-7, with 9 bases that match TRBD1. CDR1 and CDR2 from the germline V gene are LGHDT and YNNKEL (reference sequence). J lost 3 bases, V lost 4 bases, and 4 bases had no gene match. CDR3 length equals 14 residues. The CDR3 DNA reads TGTGCCAGCAGCCCCGGGACAGGGTTCTACGAGCAGTACTTC. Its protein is CASSPGTGFYEQYF.

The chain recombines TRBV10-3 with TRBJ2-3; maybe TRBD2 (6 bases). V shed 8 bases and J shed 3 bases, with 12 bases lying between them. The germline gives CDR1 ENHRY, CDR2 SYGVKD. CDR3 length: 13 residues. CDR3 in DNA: TGTGCCATCGGGACTCCCAATACAGATACGCAGTATTTT. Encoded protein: CAIGTPNTDTQYF.

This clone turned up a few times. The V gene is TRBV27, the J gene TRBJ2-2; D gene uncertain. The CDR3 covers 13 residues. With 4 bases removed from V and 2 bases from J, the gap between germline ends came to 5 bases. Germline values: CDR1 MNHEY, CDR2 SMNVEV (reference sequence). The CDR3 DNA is TGTGCCAGCAGTTCCCAAAACACCGGGGAGCTGTTTTTT. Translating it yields CASSSQNTGELFF.

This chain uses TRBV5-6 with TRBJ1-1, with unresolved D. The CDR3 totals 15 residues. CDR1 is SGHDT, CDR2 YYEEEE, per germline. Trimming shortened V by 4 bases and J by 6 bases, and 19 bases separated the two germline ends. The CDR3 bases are TGTGCCAGCAGCCCCGCTGCGGGGTTTAGCGCTGAAGCTTTCTTT. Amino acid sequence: CASSPAAGFSAEAFF.

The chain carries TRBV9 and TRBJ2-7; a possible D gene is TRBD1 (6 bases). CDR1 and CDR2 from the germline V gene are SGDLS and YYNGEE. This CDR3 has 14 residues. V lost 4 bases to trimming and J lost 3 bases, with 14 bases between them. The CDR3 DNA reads TGTGCCAGCAGCCCAAACAGGGATGGCTACGAGCAGTACTTC. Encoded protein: CASSPNRDGYEQYF.

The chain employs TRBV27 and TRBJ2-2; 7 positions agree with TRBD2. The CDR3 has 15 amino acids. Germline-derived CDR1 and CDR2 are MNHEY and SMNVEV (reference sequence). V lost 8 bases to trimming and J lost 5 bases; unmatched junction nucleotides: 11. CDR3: CASRARAGVTGELFF. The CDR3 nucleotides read TGTGCCAGCCGCGCCAGGGCGGGAGTGACCGGGGAGCTGTTTTTT.

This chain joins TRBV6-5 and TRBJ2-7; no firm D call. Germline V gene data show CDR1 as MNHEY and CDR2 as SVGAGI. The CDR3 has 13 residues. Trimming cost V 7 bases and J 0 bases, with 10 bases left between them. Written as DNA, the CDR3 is TGTGCCAGCATTTCAACGAGCTCCTACGAGCAGTACTTC. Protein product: CASISTSSYEQYF.

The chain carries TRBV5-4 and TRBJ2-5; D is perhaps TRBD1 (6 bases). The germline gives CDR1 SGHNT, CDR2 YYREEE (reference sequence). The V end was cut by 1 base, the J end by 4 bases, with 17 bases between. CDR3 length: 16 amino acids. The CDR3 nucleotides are TGTGCCAGCAGCTTGTCTGGGAACAGGGCTGGAGAGACCCAGTACTTC. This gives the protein CASSLSGNRAGETQYF.

As DNA, the CDR3 is TGCGCCAGCAGCTTGATGGGCACCAATGAGCAGTTCTTC. Protein product: CASSLMGTNEQFF. The V call is TRBV5-1, the J call TRBJ2-1; D gene unclear. Trimming removed 1 base from V and 6 bases from J, with 8 bases in between. This CDR3 has 13 amino acids. Germline V gene sequence: CDR1 SGHRS, CDR2 YFSETQ.

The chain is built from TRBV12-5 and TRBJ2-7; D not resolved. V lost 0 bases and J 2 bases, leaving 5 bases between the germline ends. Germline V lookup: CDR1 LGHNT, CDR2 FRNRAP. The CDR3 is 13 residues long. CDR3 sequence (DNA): TGTGCTAGTGGTTTGGTACCGGCCTACGAGCAGTACTTC. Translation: CASGLVPAYEQYF.

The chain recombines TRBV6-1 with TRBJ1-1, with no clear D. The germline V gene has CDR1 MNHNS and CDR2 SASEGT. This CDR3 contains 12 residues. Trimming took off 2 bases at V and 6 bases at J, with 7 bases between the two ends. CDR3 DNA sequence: TGTGCCAGCAGTGAACCCAGGCCTGAAGCTTTCTTT. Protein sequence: CASSEPRPEAFF.

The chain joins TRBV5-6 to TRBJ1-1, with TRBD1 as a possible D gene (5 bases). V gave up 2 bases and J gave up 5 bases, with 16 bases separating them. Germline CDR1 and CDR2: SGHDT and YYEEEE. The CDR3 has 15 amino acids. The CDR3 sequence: CASSLLSGEGTEAFF. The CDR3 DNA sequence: TGTGCCAGCAGCTTACTCTCTGGGGAGGGGACTGAAGCTTTCTTT.

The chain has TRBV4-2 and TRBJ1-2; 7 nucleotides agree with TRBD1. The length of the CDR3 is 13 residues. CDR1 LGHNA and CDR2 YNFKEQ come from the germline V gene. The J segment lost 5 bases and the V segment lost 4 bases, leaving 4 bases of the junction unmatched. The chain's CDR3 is CASSPQGVYGYTF. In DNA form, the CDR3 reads TGTGCCAGCAGCCCCCAGGGGGTTTATGGCTACACCTTC.

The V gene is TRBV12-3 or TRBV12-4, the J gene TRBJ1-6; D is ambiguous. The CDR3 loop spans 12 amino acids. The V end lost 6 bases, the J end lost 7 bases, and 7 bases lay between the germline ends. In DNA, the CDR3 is TGTGCCAGCAGACGGGTGAATTCACCCCTCCACTTT. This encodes CASRRVNSPLHF.

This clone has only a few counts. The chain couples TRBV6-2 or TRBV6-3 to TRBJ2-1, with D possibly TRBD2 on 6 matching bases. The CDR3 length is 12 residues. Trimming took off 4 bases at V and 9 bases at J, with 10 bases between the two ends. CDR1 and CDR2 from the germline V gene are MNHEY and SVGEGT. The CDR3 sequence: CASSSLAPEQFF. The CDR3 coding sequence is TGTGCCAGCAGTTCCCTAGCGCCTGAGCAGTTCTTC.

CDR3 region: CAWRPRVGNTIYF. For the CDR3, the DNA is TGTGCCTGGAGACCCAGGGTTGGAAACACCATATATTTT. V usage is TRBV30 and J usage is TRBJ1-3; the D gene is possibly TRBD1 (5 bases). The length of the CDR3 is 13 residues. Trimming left V 3 bases short and J 3 bases short, with 9 bases between. The germline V gene has CDR1 GTSNPN and CDR2 SVGIG (reference sequence).

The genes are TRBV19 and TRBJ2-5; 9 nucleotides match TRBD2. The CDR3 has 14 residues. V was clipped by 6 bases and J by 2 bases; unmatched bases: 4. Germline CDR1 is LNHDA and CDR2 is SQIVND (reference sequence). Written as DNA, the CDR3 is TGTGCCAGTAGGAGGCTAGCGGGACAAGAGACCCAGTACTTC. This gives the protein CASRRLAGQETQYF.

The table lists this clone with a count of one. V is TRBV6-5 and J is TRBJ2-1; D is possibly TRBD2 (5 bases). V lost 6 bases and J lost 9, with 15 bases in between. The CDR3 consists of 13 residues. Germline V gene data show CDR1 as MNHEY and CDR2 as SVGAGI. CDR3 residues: CASRSTRSGEQFF. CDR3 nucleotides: TGTGCCAGCAGGTCAACTAGGAGCGGTGAGCAGTTCTTC.

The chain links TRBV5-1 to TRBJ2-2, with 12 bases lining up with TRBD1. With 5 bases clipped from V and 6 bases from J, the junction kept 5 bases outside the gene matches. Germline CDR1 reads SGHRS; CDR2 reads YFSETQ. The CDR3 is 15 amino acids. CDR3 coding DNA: TGCGCCAGCAGGCCCGGGACAGGGGGCTCCGGGGAGCTGTTTTTT. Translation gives CASRPGTGGSGELFF.

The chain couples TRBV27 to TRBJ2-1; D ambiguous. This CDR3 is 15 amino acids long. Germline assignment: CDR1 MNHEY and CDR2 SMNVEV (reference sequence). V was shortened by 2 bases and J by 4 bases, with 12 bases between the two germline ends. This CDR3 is CASSLEGLAYNEQFF. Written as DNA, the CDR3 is TGTGCCAGCAGTTTAGAAGGATTAGCTTACAATGAGCAGTTCTTC.

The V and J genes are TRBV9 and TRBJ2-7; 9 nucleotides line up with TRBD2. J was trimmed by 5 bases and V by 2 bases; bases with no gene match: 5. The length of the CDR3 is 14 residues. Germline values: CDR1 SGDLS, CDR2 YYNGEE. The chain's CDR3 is CASSVSSGINEQYF. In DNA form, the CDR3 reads TGTGCCAGCAGCGTCTCTAGCGGGATAAACGAGCAGTACTTC.

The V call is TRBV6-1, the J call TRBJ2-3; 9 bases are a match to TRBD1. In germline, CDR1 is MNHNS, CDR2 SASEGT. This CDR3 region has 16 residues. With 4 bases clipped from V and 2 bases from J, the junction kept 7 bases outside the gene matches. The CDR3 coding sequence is TGTGCCAGCAGTGCCGGGACAGGGATCCCCACAGATACGCAGTATTTT. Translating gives CASSAGTGIPTDTQYF.